This passage covers 8 T cell receptor beta chains from one sample sequenced in a study of T cell responses to AZD1222 COVID-19 vaccine. Method: immunoSEQ multiplex PCR; TCRdb's copy keeps in-frame clones and lacks some. This sample's clone table lists about 140,000 clones. Sequencing was done on a sample of peripheral blood. These TCRs come from an adult in good health.

The chain joins TRBV3-1 (or the pseudogene TRBV3-2) to TRBJ1-1, with D perhaps matching TRBD1 (6 bases). CDR3 length: 13 residues. Germline CDR1 and CDR2: LGHDT and YNNKEL (reference sequence). Trimming shortened V by 1 base and J by 6 bases, and 9 bases separated the two germline ends. CDR3 sequence: CASSQGTDAEAFF. Written as DNA, the CDR3 is TGTGCCAGCAGCCAAGGGACAGACGCTGAAGCTTTCTTT.

This chain connects TRBV27 to TRBJ1-5; D perhaps matches TRBD1 (5 bases). This CDR3 spans 14 amino acids. The germline V gene encodes CDR1 MNHEY and CDR2 SMNVEV (reference sequence). Between the trimmed V and J ends, which lost 5 bases and 7 bases, there was a span of 15 bases. The CDR3 region is CASSAAGPGQPQHF. CDR3 nucleotide sequence: TGTGCCAGCAGTGCAGCAGGGCCGGGCCAGCCCCAGCATTTT.

This chain connects TRBV11-2 to TRBJ2-2; perhaps TRBD1 as D (6 bases). CDR1 SGHAT and CDR2 FQNNGV come from the germline V gene. The CDR3 spans 17 residues. V was pared by 1 base and J by 1 base, with 13 bases between. The CDR3 reads CASSLVPGALNTGELFF. CDR3 sequence (DNA): TGTGCCAGCAGCTTAGTCCCAGGGGCCTTGAACACCGGGGAGCTGTTTTTT.

The chain has TRBV10-1 and TRBJ2-1; D remains unclear. This CDR3 has 13 residues. Trimming removed 2 bases from V and 9 bases from J, with 11 bases in between. Germline V gene sequence: CDR1 WNHNN, CDR2 SYGVQD (reference sequence). CDR3 sequence reads: CASSEGPFLEQFF. Written as DNA, the CDR3 is TGCGCCAGCAGTGAGGGCCCATTTCTTGAGCAGTTCTTC.

The chain links TRBV18 to TRBJ1-2, with 8 bases matching TRBD1. Germline assignment: CDR1 KGHSH and CDR2 LQKENI. Trimming cost V 5 bases and J 0 bases; bases outside gene matches: 8. The CDR3 extends over 16 amino acids. The CDR3 loop is CASSDRETGANYGYTF. DNA for the CDR3: TGTGCCAGCTCAGACCGGGAGACAGGGGCTAACTATGGCTACACCTTC.

The rearrangement uses TRBV6-5 and TRBJ2-7, with D tentatively TRBD1 (6 bases). CDR3 size: 15 residues. CDR1 and CDR2 from the germline V gene are MNHEY and SVGAGI. V dropped 5 bases and J dropped 6 bases, with 20 bases sitting between them. DNA for the CDR3: TGTGCCAGCAGTAATATCGGACAGACGACCTCCGAGCAGTACTTC. This translates into CASSNIGQTTSEQYF.

The CDR3 DNA follows: TGTGCCAGCAGCTTTGACAGGGGCAGCACAGATACGCAGTATTTT. Translating it yields CASSFDRGSTDTQYF. This chain joins TRBV7-2 and TRBJ2-3, with 8 bases lining up with TRBD1. The CDR3 extends over 15 amino acids. The germline CDR1 and CDR2 sequences are SGHTA and FQGNSA. V trimming: 3 bases; J trimming: 0 bases; junction bases outside the gene matches: 2.

The genes are TRBV6-5 and TRBJ1-1; D possibly corresponds to TRBD1 (6 bases). The CDR3 is made up of 14 amino acids. The germline CDR1 and CDR2 sequences are MNHEY and SVGAGI. Deletions cut 2 bases from V and 11 bases from J, with 18 bases between. As DNA, the CDR3 is TGTGCCAGCAGTTACGGCAGGGGAGTGTCACAGGCTTTCTTT. Its translation is CASSYGRGVSQAFF.